This TCR beta chain was observed in a study of Ad26.COV2.S vaccination and SARS-CoV-2 variants. This clone was observed a single time. Treatment noted: about 20 received Ad26.COV2.S at low or high dose, single or two shots; several received placebo; per-sample allocation not given. Material that was analyzed had been drawn on day 63 after the first vaccine or placebo injection. The repertoire was sequenced with immunoSEQ multiplex PCR; TCRdb's copy has only in-frame clones and lacks some. The sample has more than 300,000 clones, approximately 86% seen once; the top ten hold more than 1.5%. The starting material was peripheral blood, obtained in a trial of Ad26.COV2.S vaccine versus placebo. The TCR originated in a person aged 18 to 65 who received the Ad26.COV2.S COVID-19 vaccine or a placebo.

CDR3 residues: CASSPPGLAYEQYF. CDR3 nucleotide sequence: TGTGCCAGCTCACCACCCGGACTAGCCTACGAGCAGTACTTC. The chain combines TRBV18 with TRBJ2-7; TRBD2 matches 7 bases. The length of the CDR3 is 14 residues. Losses at the gene ends were 0 bases for V and 2 bases for J; bases not matched to a gene: 1. Germline V gene data show CDR1 as KGHSH and CDR2 as LQKENI.